Presented here are 27 T cell receptor beta chains from one specimen sequenced in a study of neurological immune-mediated disorders (dated by TCRdb to between 2018 and 2021). The library was generated by 5' RACE. Instrument on record: Illumina HiSeq 2500. The public reads were run again by TCRdb, first through fastp at Q25 and then through MiXCR, and only productive beta chains were kept. Rows are unified per CDR3 protein, each entry keeping the most common DNA and genes. A total of about 18,000 distinct CDR3 sequences appear in this sample, 3.5% of them only once. The ten largest clones represent 20% to 25% of the sample. Sequenced sample: CD8+ T cells from blood. The receptors stem from a woman aged 40 to 55 in good health.

This clonotype was seen repeatedly, ten times or more. V is TRBV21-1 and J is TRBJ1-1; TRBD1, the table's D call, was not compared with the DNA. TRBV21-1 is recorded as a pseudogene. The CDR3 is 15 residues long. CDR3 sequence reads: CASSKEEGANTEAFF. The CDR3 bases are TGTGCCAGCAGCAAAGAGGAGGGGGCGAACACTGAAGCTTTCTTT.

This clonotype has ten or more counts. The chain carries TRBV7-9 and TRBJ2-3; 9 bases align to TRBD1. Germline-derived CDR1 and CDR2 are SEHNR and FQNEAQ (reference sequence). The CDR3 consists of 16 residues. V trimming: 4 bases; J trimming: 2 bases; junction bases outside the gene matches: 7. DNA of the CDR3: TGTGCCAGCAGCTCGACCGGGACAGGGCCCACAGATACGCAGTATTTT. Translated, it gives CASSSTGTGPTDTQYF.

This clonotype was detected ten times or more. The chain carries TRBV6-2 or TRBV6-3 and TRBJ2-1; possible D gene TRBD2, 6 bases. The CDR3 runs 15 residues. Germline CDR1 is MNHEY and CDR2 is SVGEGT. Trimming took off 0 bases at V and 5 bases at J, with 11 bases between the two ends. Written as DNA, the CDR3 is TGTGCCAGCAGTTACTCGGGACTTCACAACAATGAGCAGTTCTTC. Its translation is CASSYSGLHNNEQFF.

Worth noting for this clonotype: Just one base apart from a much larger clone, this may be a read error. This chain uses TRBV7-9 with TRBJ1-2; D is ambiguous. Germline CDR1 and CDR2: SEHNR and FQNEAQ (reference sequence). This CDR3 has 17 amino acids. The CDR3 sequence: CASSLEGTGPEDYDYTF. DNA for the CDR3: TGTGCCAGCAGCTTAGAGGGTACCGGCCCCGAGGACTATGACTACACCTTC.

This clonotype appeared many times. This chain links TRBV25-1 with TRBJ2-7; 11 nucleotides line up with TRBD2. Germline trimming cut 4 bases from V and 2 bases from J; bases unmatched to any gene: 7. Germline V gene data show CDR1 as MGHDK and CDR2 as SYGVNS. This CDR3 comprises 16 residues. This CDR3 reads CASSGQIAGGPYEQYF. The CDR3 DNA is TGTGCCAGCAGTGGGCAGATAGCGGGAGGGCCCTACGAGCAGTACTTC.

In its sample, this clonotype was seen a few times. The CDR3 here is CASSTSGTGDYNEQFF. For the CDR3, the DNA is TGTGCCAGCAGCACTAGCGGGACGGGGGACTACAATGAGCAGTTCTTC. The chain has TRBV7-3 and TRBJ2-1, with 10 bases matching TRBD2. Germline CDR1 SGHTA, CDR2 FQGTGA. V shed 5 bases, J shed 3 bases, and the junction held 7 bases outside the gene matches. This CDR3 has 16 residues.

In this sample, this clonotype turned up many times. The chain couples TRBV27 to TRBJ1-1, with D unclear. Germline loops: CDR1 MNHEY, CDR2 SMNVEV (reference sequence). The CDR3 length is 11 residues. Trimming shortened V by 10 bases and J by 3 bases, and 9 bases separated the two germline ends. The CDR3, as DNA: TGTGCCACCCTTGTGCACACTGAAGCTTTCTTT. This codes for CATLVHTEAFF.

Many counts were recorded for this clonotype. The chain employs TRBV5-1 and TRBJ2-1; the D call may be TRBD1 or TRBD2 (5 bases each). The V end was cut by 2 bases, the J end by 4 bases, with 16 bases between. The CDR3 extends over 16 amino acids. Germline V gives CDR1 SGHRS, CDR2 YFSETQ. The CDR3 coding sequence is TGCGCCAGCAGCTTCGGTCCGGGACCACTATACAATGAGCAGTTCTTC. This gives the protein CASSFGPGPLYNEQFF.

This clonotype came up many times. A much larger clone is a single base away; this may be a read error. The V gene is TRBV5-1, the J gene TRBJ2-5, with a weak D call TRBD2 (6 bases). There are 15 residues in the CDR3. Per germline, CDR1 SGHRS and CDR2 YFSETQ. V was clipped by 4 bases and J by 5 bases, with 18 bases between them. Here the CDR3 reads CASSRETAREETQYF. The CDR3 nucleotides read TGCGCCAGCAGCCGGGAGACAGCCCGAGAGGAGACCCAGTACTTC.

This clonotype has at least ten counts. In DNA form, the CDR3 reads TGTGCCAGCAGCTATAGTTACGGCGACGACGAGCAGTACTTC. Residues: CASSYSYGDDEQYF. The chain uses TRBV7-3 and TRBJ2-7; no clear D gene. Trimming took off 4 bases at V and 5 bases at J, with 15 bases between the two ends. The CDR3 has 14 amino acids. Germline V gene lookup returns CDR1 SGHTA and CDR2 FQGTGA.

This clonotype was detected a few times. The chain couples TRBV6-2 or TRBV6-3 to TRBJ2-1; D unclear. The germline V and J ends were trimmed by 3 bases and 4 bases, with 7 bases remaining between them. There are 13 residues in the CDR3. CDR1 is MNHEY, CDR2 SVGEGT, per germline. CDR3 DNA sequence: TGTGCCAGCAGTTATTACGAGTACAATGAGCAGTTCTTC. It translates to CASSYYEYNEQFF.

Ten or more counts support this clonotype. The rearrangement uses TRBV29-1 and TRBJ2-2; D possibly uses TRBD1 or TRBD2 (6 bases each). CDR1 SQVTM and CDR2 ANQGSEA come from the germline V gene. The V and J ends lost 5 bases and 4 bases respectively, with 11 bases between them. The CDR3 length is 13 residues. The CDR3 region has the DNA TGCAGCGTTTGGGGGGCGGGCACCGGGGAGCTGTTTTTT. Amino acids: CSVWGAGTGELFF.

This clonotype was counted ten times or more. The gene calls are TRBV30 and TRBJ2-1, with 10 bases that match TRBD2. The ends lost 4 bases at V and 2 bases at J; junction bases unmatched: 2. The CDR3 loop spans 14 amino acids. CDR1 and CDR2 from the germline V gene are GTSNPN and SVGIG (reference sequence). Written as DNA, the CDR3 is TGTGCCTGGACCGGACTAGCGGCCTACAATGAGCAGTTCTTC. As protein: CAWTGLAAYNEQFF.

This clonotype was recorded at least ten times. This chain joins TRBV20-1 and TRBJ2-1, with D tentatively TRBD1 or TRBD2 (5 bases each). Trimming removed 2 bases from V and 2 bases from J, with 13 bases in between. Germline CDR1 DFQATT, CDR2 SNEGSKA (reference sequence). This CDR3 is 15 amino acids long. CDR3 nucleotides: TGCAGTGCTAGAAAGGGGTGGGACCCCTACAATGAGCAGTTCTTC. Protein product: CSARKGWDPYNEQFF.

This clonotype has only a few counts. The chain joins TRBV5-1 to TRBJ1-1, with 11 bases aligning to TRBD1. The germline V gene encodes CDR1 SGHRS and CDR2 YFSETQ. J lost 5 bases, V lost 4 bases, and 4 bases had no gene match. This CDR3 is 14 amino acids long. The chain's CDR3 is CASSPGTGGTEAFF. CDR3 DNA sequence: TGCGCCAGCAGCCCAGGGACAGGGGGGACTGAAGCTTTCTTT.

Judged by abundance, this clonotype is medium-sized. This sequence joins TRBV10-3 and TRBJ2-3; D call uncertain. Germline CDR1 ENHRY, CDR2 SYGVKD. This CDR3 spans 14 amino acids. Trimming stripped 0 bases from V and 4 bases from J, with 8 bases between. CDR3 amino acids: CAISESADADTQYF. The CDR3 coding sequence is TGTGCCATCAGTGAGTCGGCCGACGCAGATACGCAGTATTTT.

Ten or more counts support this clonotype. The J gene is TRBJ2-7, the V gene TRBV20-1; 9 bases are shared with TRBD2. Germline CDR1 reads DFQATT; CDR2 reads SNEGSKA (reference sequence). The CDR3 length is 16 residues. The V and J ends lost 5 bases and 4 bases, in that order; junction bases with no gene match: 15. CDR3 protein: CSADPQSGRTSYEQYF. The DNA for the CDR3 is TGCAGTGCTGACCCCCAGAGCGGGAGGACCTCGTACGAGCAGTACTTC.

Sample share makes this clonotype medium-sized (0.01 to 0.1%). This chain connects TRBV4-3 to TRBJ2-3; D is undetermined. This CDR3 has 14 residues. The germline V gene has CDR1 LGHNA and CDR2 YSLEER. Between the trimmed V and J ends, which lost 0 bases and 5 bases, there was a span of 9 bases. This CDR3 reads CASSQDDGGDTQYF. The CDR3 DNA sequence: TGCGCCAGCAGCCAAGACGACGGTGGAGATACGCAGTATTTT.

This clonotype has a count of ten or more. The genes are TRBV6-2 or TRBV6-3 and TRBJ2-7; D is unresolved. The ends were cut back, 2 bases at V and 3 bases at J, with 2 bases in the middle. The CDR3 is 11 amino acids. Germline V CDR1 and CDR2: MNHEY, SVGEGT. As DNA, the CDR3 is TGTGCCAGCAGTTACGTCTACGAGCAGTACTTC. Translated, it gives CASSYVYEQYF.

In this sample, this clonotype turned up many times. The chain recombines TRBV27 with TRBJ2-1; a possible D gene is TRBD1 (6 bases). This CDR3 is 15 amino acids long. Germline assignment: CDR1 MNHEY and CDR2 SMNVEV (reference sequence). V lost 4 bases and J 7 bases, leaving 17 bases between the germline ends. CDR3 sequence (DNA): TGTGCCAGCAGTTGGCAGGGGCCGCCGGGGAATGAGCAGTTCTTC. It yields the protein CASSWQGPPGNEQFF.

This clonotype was detected ten times or more. The chain is built from TRBV10-3 and TRBJ2-7, with a weak D call TRBD1 (6 bases). V dropped 2 bases and J dropped 2 bases, with 13 bases sitting between them. Germline CDR1 reads ENHRY; CDR2 reads SYGVKD. This CDR3 contains 15 residues. As DNA, the CDR3 is TGTGCCATCAGTGAGCCGGAGGACAGCACCTACGAGCAGTACTTC. It is translated as CAISEPEDSTYEQYF.

This clonotype was picked up many times. This chain connects TRBV12-3 or TRBV12-4 to TRBJ1-2; D uncertain. The CDR3 runs to 15 residues. V lost 4 bases to trimming and J lost 1 base, with 13 bases between them. The CDR3 bases are TGTGCCAGCAGTTCCTACCCGACGGTTAACTATGGCTACACCTTC. Translating it yields CASSSYPTVNYGYTF.

This clonotype has at least ten counts. The chain has TRBV20-1 and TRBJ2-7, with D hard to call. This CDR3 has 14 residues. Trimming shortened V by 6 bases and J by 4 bases, and 19 bases separated the two germline ends. Germline V gene data show CDR1 as DFQATT and CDR2 as SNEGSKA (reference sequence). CDR3 DNA: TGCAGTGCGCCAGGAGTGGGCTCGTCGTACGAGCAGTACTTC. This encodes CSAPGVGSSYEQYF.

This clonotype appeared many times. This rearrangement joins TRBV20-1 to TRBJ2-1; TRBD1 aligns across 9 bases. The CDR3 length is 14 residues. The J segment lost 4 bases and the V segment lost 3 bases, leaving 4 bases of the junction unmatched. Germline V gene sequence: CDR1 DFQATT, CDR2 SNEGSKA (reference sequence). The CDR3 loop reads CSARDRGLYNEQFF. In DNA form, the CDR3 reads TGCAGTGCTAGGGACAGGGGCCTGTACAATGAGCAGTTCTTC.

This clonotype has a count of ten or more. V usage is TRBV5-6 and J usage is TRBJ2-5; D gene unclear. Trimming left V 4 bases short and J 1 base short, with 8 bases between. The length of the CDR3 is 13 residues. The germline V gene has CDR1 SGHDT and CDR2 YYEEEE. CDR3 sequence reads: CASSHDGQETQYF. DNA for the CDR3: TGTGCCAGCAGCCATGACGGCCAAGAGACCCAGTACTTC.

This clonotype was seen more than once but under ten times. This chain uses TRBV19 with TRBJ1-1; 7 bases are a match to TRBD1. The CDR3 is 12 residues long. Trimming took 6 bases from V and 6 from J; bases not matched to a gene: 4. Germline CDR1 is LNHDA and CDR2 is SQIVND (reference sequence). This CDR3 is CASSPTGAEAFF. CDR3 coding DNA: TGTGCCAGTAGCCCCACAGGGGCTGAAGCTTTCTTT.

This clonotype was recorded many times. V gene TRBV5-1 combines with J gene TRBJ2-1; TRBD2 aligns across 8 bases. With 2 bases clipped from V and 2 bases from J, the junction kept 3 bases outside the gene matches. The V gene's germline CDR1 is SGHRS and CDR2 YFSETQ. This CDR3 region has 15 residues. The CDR3 nucleotides read TGCGCCAGCAGCTTACTAGCGGATGCCTACAATGAGCAGTTCTTC. Translation gives CASSLLADAYNEQFF.